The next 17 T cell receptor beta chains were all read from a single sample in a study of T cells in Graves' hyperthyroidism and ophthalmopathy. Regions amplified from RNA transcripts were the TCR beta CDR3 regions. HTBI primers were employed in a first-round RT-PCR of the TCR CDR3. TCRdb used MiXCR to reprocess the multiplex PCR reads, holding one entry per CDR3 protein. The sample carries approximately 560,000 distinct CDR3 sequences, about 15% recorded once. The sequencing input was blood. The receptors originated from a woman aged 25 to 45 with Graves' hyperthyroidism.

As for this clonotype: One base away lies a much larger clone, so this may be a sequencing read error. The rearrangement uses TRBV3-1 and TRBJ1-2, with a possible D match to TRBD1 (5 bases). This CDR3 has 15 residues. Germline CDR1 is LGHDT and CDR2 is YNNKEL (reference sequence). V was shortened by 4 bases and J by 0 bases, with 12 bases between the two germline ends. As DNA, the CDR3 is TGTGCCAGCAGCCGCCAGGGCGCACCTAACTATGGCTACACCTTC. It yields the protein CASSRQGAPNYGYTF.

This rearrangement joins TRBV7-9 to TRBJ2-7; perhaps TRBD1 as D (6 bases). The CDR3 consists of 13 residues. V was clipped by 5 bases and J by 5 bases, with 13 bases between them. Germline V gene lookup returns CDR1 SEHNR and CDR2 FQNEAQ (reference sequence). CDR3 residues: CASSRGQADEQYF. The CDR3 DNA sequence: TGTGCCAGCAGCCGGGGACAAGCTGACGAGCAGTACTTC.

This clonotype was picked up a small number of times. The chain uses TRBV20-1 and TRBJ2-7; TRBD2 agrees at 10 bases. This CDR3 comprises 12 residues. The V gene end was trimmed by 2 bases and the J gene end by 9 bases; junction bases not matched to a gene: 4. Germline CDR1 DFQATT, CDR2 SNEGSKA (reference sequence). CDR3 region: CSARLAGVGQYF. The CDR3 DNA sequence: TGCAGTGCTAGACTAGCGGGAGTGGGGCAGTACTTC.

The CDR3 is CASTNRGRLYGYTF. The DNA for the CDR3 is TGTGCCAGCACCAACCGAGGACGGCTCTATGGCTACACCTTC. The chain combines TRBV6-1 with TRBJ1-2; no firm D call. CDR3 length equals 14 residues. Trimming took off 7 bases at V and 4 bases at J, with 16 bases between the two ends. Germline CDR1 MNHNS, CDR2 SASEGT.

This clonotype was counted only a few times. CDR3 region: CARGTGWEQYF. In DNA form, the CDR3 reads TGTGCCCGGGGGACAGGGTGGGAGCAGTACTTC. The chain couples TRBV30 to TRBJ2-7, with TRBD1 matching 9 bases. This CDR3 contains 11 residues. After removal of 8 bases from V and 7 bases from J, the junction contained 6 bases not matched to a gene. The germline gives CDR1 GTSNPN, CDR2 SVGIG (reference sequence).

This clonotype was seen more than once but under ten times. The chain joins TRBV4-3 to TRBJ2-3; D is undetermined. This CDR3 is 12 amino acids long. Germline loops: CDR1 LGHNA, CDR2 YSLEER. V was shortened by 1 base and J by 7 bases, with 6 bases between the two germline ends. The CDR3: CASSQVGYTQYF. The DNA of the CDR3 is TGCGCCAGCAGCCAAGTAGGATATACGCAGTATTTT.

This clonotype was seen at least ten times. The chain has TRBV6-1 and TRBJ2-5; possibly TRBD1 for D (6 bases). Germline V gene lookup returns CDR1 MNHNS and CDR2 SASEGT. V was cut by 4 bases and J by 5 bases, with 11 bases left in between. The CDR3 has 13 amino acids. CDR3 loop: CASSGQDLETQYF. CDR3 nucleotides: TGTGCCAGCAGTGGACAGGACTTGGAGACCCAGTACTTC.

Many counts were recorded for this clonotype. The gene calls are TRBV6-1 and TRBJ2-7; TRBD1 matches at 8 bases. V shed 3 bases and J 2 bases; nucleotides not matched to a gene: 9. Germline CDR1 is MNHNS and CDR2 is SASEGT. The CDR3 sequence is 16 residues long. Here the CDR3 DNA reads TGTGCCAGCAGTGAGGGCAGGGGGCTGCTCACCTACGAGCAGTACTTC. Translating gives CASSEGRGLLTYEQYF.

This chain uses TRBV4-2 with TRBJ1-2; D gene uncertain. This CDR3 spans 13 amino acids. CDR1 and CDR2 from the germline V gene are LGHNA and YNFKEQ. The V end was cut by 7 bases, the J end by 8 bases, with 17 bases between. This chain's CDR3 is CASTRGGFGGYTF. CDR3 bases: TGTGCCAGCACCCGTGGTGGGTTCGGCGGCTACACCTTC.

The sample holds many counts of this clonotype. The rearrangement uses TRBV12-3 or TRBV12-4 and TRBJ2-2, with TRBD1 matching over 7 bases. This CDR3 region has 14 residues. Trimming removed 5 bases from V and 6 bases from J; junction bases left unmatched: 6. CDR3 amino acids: CASSPRTGPGELFF. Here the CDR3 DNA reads TGTGCCAGCAGTCCGAGGACAGGCCCCGGGGAGCTGTTTTTT.

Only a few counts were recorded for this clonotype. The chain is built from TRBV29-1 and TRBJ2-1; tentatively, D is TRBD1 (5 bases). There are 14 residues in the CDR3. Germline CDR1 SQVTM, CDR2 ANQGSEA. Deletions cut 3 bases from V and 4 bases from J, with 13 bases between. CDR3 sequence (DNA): TGCAGCGTTGAGTACGGACAAGGGTACAATGAGCAGTTCTTC. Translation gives CSVEYGQGYNEQFF.

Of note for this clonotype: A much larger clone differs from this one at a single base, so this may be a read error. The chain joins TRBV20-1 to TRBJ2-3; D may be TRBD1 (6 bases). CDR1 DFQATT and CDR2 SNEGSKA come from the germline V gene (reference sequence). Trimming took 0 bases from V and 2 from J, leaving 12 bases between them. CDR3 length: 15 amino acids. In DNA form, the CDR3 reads TGCAGTGCTAGAGATTGGGGGCCCGACACAGATACGCAGTATTTT. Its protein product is CSARDWGPDTDTQYF.

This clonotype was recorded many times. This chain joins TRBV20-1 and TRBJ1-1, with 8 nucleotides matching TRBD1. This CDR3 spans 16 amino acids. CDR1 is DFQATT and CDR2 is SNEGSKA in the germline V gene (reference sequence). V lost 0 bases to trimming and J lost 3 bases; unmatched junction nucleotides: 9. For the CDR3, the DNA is TGCAGTGCTAGAGATTTCAGGGGGCGGGAGGACACTGAAGCTTTCTTT. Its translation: CSARDFRGREDTEAFF.

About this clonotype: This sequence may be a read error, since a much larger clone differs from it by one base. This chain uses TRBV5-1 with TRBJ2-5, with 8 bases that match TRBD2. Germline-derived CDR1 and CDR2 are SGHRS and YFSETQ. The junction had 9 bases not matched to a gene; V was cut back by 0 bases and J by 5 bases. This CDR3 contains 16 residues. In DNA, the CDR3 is TGCGCCAGCAGCTTGGGGCGGGAGGCCCTACGGGAGACCCAGTACTTC. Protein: CASSLGREALRETQYF.

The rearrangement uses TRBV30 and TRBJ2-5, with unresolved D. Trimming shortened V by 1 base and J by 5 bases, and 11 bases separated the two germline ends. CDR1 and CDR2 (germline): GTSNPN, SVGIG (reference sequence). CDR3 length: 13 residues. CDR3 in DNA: TGTGCCTGGAGTGATCGATTAGGGGAGACCCAGTACTTC. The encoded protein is CAWSDRLGETQYF. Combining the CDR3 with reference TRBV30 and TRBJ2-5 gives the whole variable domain SQTIHQWPATLVQPVGSPLSLECTVEGTSNPNLYWYRQAAGRGLQLLFYSVGIGQISSEVPQNLSASRPQDRQFILSSKKLLLSDSGFYLCAWSDRLGETQYFGPGTRLLVL.

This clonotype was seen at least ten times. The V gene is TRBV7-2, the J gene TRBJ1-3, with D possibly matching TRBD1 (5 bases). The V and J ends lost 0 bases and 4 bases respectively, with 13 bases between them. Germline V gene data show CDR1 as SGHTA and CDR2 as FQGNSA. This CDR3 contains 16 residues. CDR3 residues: CASSLAREGRGNTIYF. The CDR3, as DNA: TGTGCCAGCAGCTTAGCGCGCGAGGGGCGCGGAAACACCATATATTTT.

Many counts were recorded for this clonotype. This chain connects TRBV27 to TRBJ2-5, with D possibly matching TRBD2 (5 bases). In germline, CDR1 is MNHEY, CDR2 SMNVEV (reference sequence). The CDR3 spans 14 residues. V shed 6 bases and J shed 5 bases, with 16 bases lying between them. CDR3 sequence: CASSPPEGLETQYF. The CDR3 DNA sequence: TGTGCCAGCAGCCCCCCCGAGGGCCTGGAGACCCAGTACTTC.